This TCR beta chain was identified in a study of blood T cell repertoires in COVID-19. Study information: The United States, Italy and Spain provided the acute and convalescent COVID-19 samples.

Original analysis: Estimation of nucleated cell counts was performed using reference gene primer amplification. Assay used: immunoSEQ multiplex PCR; TCRdb lists only in-frame clones, some missing. The DNA gave D and trimming, while V, J and clone size come from that table. There are around 220,000 clones in the sample; about 80% occur only once, and about 7.8% lies in the top ten. The CDR3 is 16 residues long. V shed 1 base and J 6 bases; nucleotides not matched to a gene: 12. CDR1 and CDR2 (germline): MNHNS, SASEGT. Patients in Seattle were enrolled during active infection, then followed longitudinally.

Sequencing was done on a sample of peripheral blood. The V call is TRBV6-1, the J call TRBJ2-7, with 7 bases fitting TRBD1. The sequence derives from an elderly woman with COVID-19, enrolled during active disease. CDR3: CASSEDRGPQRGEQYF. The CDR3, as DNA: TGTGCCAGCAGTGAAGACAGGGGCCCCCAGAGGGGCGAGCAGTACTTC.